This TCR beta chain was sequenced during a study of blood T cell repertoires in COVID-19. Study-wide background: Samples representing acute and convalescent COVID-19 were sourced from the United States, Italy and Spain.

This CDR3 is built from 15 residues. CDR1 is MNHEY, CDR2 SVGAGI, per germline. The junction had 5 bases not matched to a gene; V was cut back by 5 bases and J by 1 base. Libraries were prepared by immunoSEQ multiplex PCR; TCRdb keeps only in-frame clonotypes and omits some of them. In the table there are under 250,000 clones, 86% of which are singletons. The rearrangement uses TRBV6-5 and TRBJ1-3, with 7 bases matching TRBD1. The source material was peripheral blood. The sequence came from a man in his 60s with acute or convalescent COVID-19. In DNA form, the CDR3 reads TGTGCCAGCAGTAACAGGGGCAGTTCTGGAAACACCATATATTTT. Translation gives CASSNRGSSGNTIYF.